This T cell receptor (beta chain) was observed in a study of T-cell reconstitution after alpha-beta-depleted transplantation in children. Study-wide results and caveats: Newly made T cells mostly supplied T-cell counts and diversity one year after transplant. At day 60, the high TCRbeta diversity found in some patients originated from recipient T cells and thymic progenitors that had survived. By about two months after transplant, alpha-beta T cells reportedly arose from several hundred graft clones that had expanded.

Unique molecular identifiers were built into the TCRbeta library. TCRdb redid the calling of the PCR reads with MiXCR, one entry per CDR3 protein. The sample has 600,000 to 700,000 distinct CDR3 sequences, around 13% seen once; the top ten hold 0.65% to 0.9%. With respect to this clonotype: No antigen is known for it.

V dropped 2 bases and J dropped 4 bases, with 17 bases sitting between them. The CDR3 consists of 16 residues. Per the germline V gene, CDR1 is MNHEY and CDR2 is SVGEGT. V usage is TRBV6-2 or TRBV6-3 and J usage is TRBJ2-5, with D tentatively TRBD1 (5 bases). The clonotype originates from a girl aged 2 to 10 with congenital amegakaryocytic thrombocytopenia, due to receive a stem cell transplant. The specimen comprised PBMCs, sampled before TCRalphabeta/CD19-depleted stem cell transplant. The CDR3 sequence: CASSYPGPGPPETQYF. In DNA, the CDR3 is TGTGCCAGCAGTTACCCAGGACCAGGGCCCCCAGAGACCCAGTACTTC.